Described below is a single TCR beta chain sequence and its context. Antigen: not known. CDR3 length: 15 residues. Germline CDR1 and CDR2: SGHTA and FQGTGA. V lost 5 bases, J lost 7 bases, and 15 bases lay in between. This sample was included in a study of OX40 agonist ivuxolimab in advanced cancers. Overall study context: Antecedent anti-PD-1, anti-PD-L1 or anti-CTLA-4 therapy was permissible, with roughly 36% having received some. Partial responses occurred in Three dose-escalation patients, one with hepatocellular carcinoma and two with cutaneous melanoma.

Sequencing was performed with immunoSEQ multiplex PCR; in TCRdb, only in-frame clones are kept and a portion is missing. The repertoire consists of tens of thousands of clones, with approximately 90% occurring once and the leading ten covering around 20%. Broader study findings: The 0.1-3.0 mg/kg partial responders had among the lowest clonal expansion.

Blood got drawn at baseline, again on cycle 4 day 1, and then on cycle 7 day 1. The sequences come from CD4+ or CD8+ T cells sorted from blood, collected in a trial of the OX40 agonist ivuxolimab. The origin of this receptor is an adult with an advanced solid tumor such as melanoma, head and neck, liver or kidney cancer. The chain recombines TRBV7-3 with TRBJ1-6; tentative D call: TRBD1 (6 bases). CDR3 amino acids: CASSPLGGPNSPLHF. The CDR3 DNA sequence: TGTGCCAGCAGCCCCCTAGGGGGGCCGAATTCACCCCTCCACTTT.